The TCR beta chain described here comes from a study of blood T cell repertoires in COVID-19. At the level of the study: Both acute and convalescent COVID-19 samples were obtained from the United States, Italy and Spain.

This CDR3 is 16 amino acids long. Looked up from germline, CDR1 is SGHTS and CDR2 is YDEGEE. The V end was cut by 3 bases, the J end by 3 bases, with 16 bases between. Assay: immunoSEQ multiplex PCR; the TCRdb copy retains only in-frame clones and omits some. The table records 110,000 to 150,000 clones, less than 85% of them present only once. A few counts support this clone. This rearrangement joins TRBV5-8 to TRBJ2-1; D perhaps matches TRBD1 (5 bases). Sequencing input: peripheral blood. This clonotype originated in a human donor in a cohort sampled during active COVID-19. The CDR3 nucleotides read TGTGCCAGCAGCTCGGATCCAAAGGGGATCTACAATGAGCAGTTCTTC. Protein: CASSSDPKGIYNEQFF.